Listed below are T cell receptor beta chains from one sample, sequenced in a study of human T cells and chemical hapten exposure. MiXCR was run by TCRdb on the RACE reads, yielding one entry per CDR3 protein. The data show about 98,000 distinct CDR3 sequences, 10% to 14% seen once. Sequences were derived from whole blood, sampled in connection with sensitization to the hapten diphenylcyclopropenone (DPC). The source of these receptors is a woman aged 55-75 years with alopecia areata. Some clones in this sample may be carry-over from other donors' samples. The CDR3 runs from the conserved cysteine through the conserved F or W. The D gene is left open where the match is weak. Not all rows give a size; the values are once, few, many and, for expanded clones, a class.

V	size	D	J	CDR3	DNA
TRBV10-3	many	NA	TRBJ1-1	CAISESAENTEAFF	TGTGCCATCAGTGAGTCGGCCGAGAACACTGAAGCTTTCTTT
TRBV19	NA	TRBD2	TRBJ2-7	CASSMTTSGGSYEQYF	TGTGCCAGTAGTATGACGACTAGCGGGGGTTCCTACGAGCAGTACTTC
TRBV2	many	TRBD2	TRBJ2-3	CASSLAGGLGTDTQYF	TGTGCCTCATCCCTAGCGGGGGGCCTTGGCACAGATACGCAGTATTTT
TRBV18	NA	NA	TRBJ2-1	CASSHPVDLAGRYNEQFF	TGTGCCAGCTCACACCCCGTGGACCTCGCGGGGAGATACAATGAGCAGTTCTTC
TRBV7-3	NA	TRBD2	TRBJ2-5	CASSLMGASGGRETQYF	TGTGCCAGCAGCTTAATGGGCGCTAGCGGGGGGCGAGAGACCCAGTACTTC
TRBV11-1	NA	NA	TRBJ2-1	CASSSVSYEQLF	TGTGCCAGCAGCTCAGTCAGCTATGAGCAGCTCTTC
TRBV29-1	NA	TRBD1	TRBJ2-5	CSLRQGGQETQYF	TGCAGCCTCCGACAGGGGGGACAAGAGACCCAGTACTTC
TRBV7-2	many	TRBD1	TRBJ2-5	CASSQDRGQTQYF	TGTGCCAGCAGCCAGGACAGGGGACAGACCCAGTACTTC
TRBV10-3	many	NA	TRBJ2-1	CAISESRGGAFYNEQFF	TGTGCCATCAGTGAGTCGAGGGGGGGCGCGTTCTACAATGAGCAGTTCTTC
TRBV19	many	NA	TRBJ2-3	CASSIIGQDTDTQYF	TGTGCCAGTAGTATTATCGGGCAGGACACAGATACGCAGTATTTT
TRBV7-2	many	NA	TRBJ1-6	CASSPRTRSYNSPLHF	TGTGCCAGCAGCCCGAGGACACGATCTTATAATTCACCCCTCCACTTT
TRBV7-2	NA	NA	TRBJ2-6	CASSLMGSGANVLTF	TGTGCCAGCAGCTTAATGGGCTCTGGGGCCAACGTCCTGACTTTC
TRBV7-3	many	TRBD1	TRBJ1-5	CASSRTGVGQPQHF	TGTGCCAGCAGTCGTACAGGGGTGGGTCAGCCCCAGCATTTT
TRBV5-1	NA	TRBD2	TRBJ2-7	CASSSGASGAYEQYF	TGCGCCAGCAGCTCGGGGGCTAGCGGGGCCTACGAGCAGTACTTC
TRBV10-3	many	TRBD1	TRBJ1-5	CATGDSSNQPQHF	TGTGCCACGGGGGACAGCAGCAATCAGCCCCAGCATTTT
TRBV9	many	NA	TRBJ1-2	CASSVGLLGSNYGYTF	TGTGCCAGCAGCGTGGGCCTACTAGGGAGTAACTATGGCTACACCTTC
TRBV7-8	few	TRBD2	TRBJ2-2	CASSLRLAGGPSNTGELFF	TGTGCCAGCAGCTTAAGACTAGCGGGGGGCCCTTCGAACACCGGGGAGCTGTTTTTT
TRBV5-1	many	NA	TRBJ1-2	CASSLGGVYGYTF	TGCGCCAGCAGCTTGGGGGGAGTCTATGGCTACACCTTC
TRBV20-1	few	NA	TRBJ1-5	CSVVGRDNQPQHF	TGCAGTGTGGTGGGCAGGGACAATCAGCCCCAGCATTTT
TRBV10-2	few	TRBD1	TRBJ1-3	CASSTTGAGNTIYF	TGCGCCAGCAGCACGACAGGGGCTGGAAACACCATATATTTT
TRBV6-2/TRBV6-3	many	TRBD1	TRBJ1-5	CASSTWTGNQPQHF	TGTGCCAGCAGTACCTGGACAGGGAATCAGCCCCAGCATTTT
TRBV5-1	many	TRBD1	TRBJ2-1	CASSPTGTATYNEQFF	TGCGCCAGCAGCCCAACAGGGACAGCGACCTACAATGAGCAGTTCTTC
TRBV18	many	NA	TRBJ1-2	CASSPPEGDGYGYTF	TGTGCCAGCTCACCGCCCGAAGGGGACGGCTATGGCTACACCTTC
TRBV12-3/TRBV12-4	few	NA	TRBJ1-2	CASSLAGHGYTF	TGTGCCAGCAGTTTAGCAGGACACGGCTACACCTTC
TRBV10-3	many	NA	TRBJ2-3	CAISESGGTDTQYF	TGTGCCATCAGTGAGTCTGGCGGCACAGATACGCAGTATTTT
TRBV29-1	NA	NA	TRBJ1-3	CSAGSPSGNTIYF	TGCAGCGCTGGGAGTCCCTCTGGAAACACCATATATTTT
TRBV4-1	many	TRBD1	TRBJ1-5	CASSQAGTGNQPQHF	TGCGCCAGCAGCCAAGCCGGGACAGGGAATCAGCCCCAGCATTTT
TRBV29-1	NA	NA	TRBJ2-5	CSVVRTTRGTQYF	TGCAGCGTTGTAAGGACGACTAGAGGGACCCAGTACTTC
TRBV10-3	few	TRBD2	TRBJ2-3	CAISVGTSAFTDTQYF	TGTGCCATCAGTGTCGGGACTAGCGCCTTCACAGATACGCAGTATTTT
TRBV6-6	many	NA	TRBJ1-5	CASRRQFSNQPQHF	TGTGCCAGCAGGCGACAGTTTAGCAATCAGCCCCAGCATTTT
TRBV12-3/TRBV12-4	many	TRBD1	TRBJ2-1	CASSLVQGVEQFF	TGTGCCAGCAGTTTGGTACAGGGGGTCGAGCAGTTCTTC
TRBV29-1	NA	NA	TRBJ1-1	CSVWGPGNTEAFF	TGCAGCGTTTGGGGCCCCGGGAACACTGAAGCTTTCTTT
TRBV6-2/TRBV6-3	many	NA	TRBJ1-1	CASSEQPNTGSAGVTEAFF	TGTGCCAGCAGCGAACAGCCTAACACAGGGTCCGCCGGGGTCACTGAAGCTTTCTTT
TRBV29-1	NA	NA	TRBJ2-1	CSVELEAGDEQFF	TGCAGCGTTGAACTAGAAGCGGGCGATGAGCAGTTCTTC
TRBV6-1	NA	TRBD1	TRBJ1-5	CASRPDRGHSNQPQHF	TGTGCCAGCAGACCCGACAGGGGGCATAGCAATCAGCCCCAGCATTTT
TRBV10-1	NA	TRBD1	TRBJ1-2	CASSEGTGNGYTF	TGCGCCAGCAGTGAGGGGACAGGGAATGGCTACACCTTC
TRBV30	many	NA	TRBJ1-1	CAWSRLTVSEAFF	TGTGCCTGGAGCCGTCTCACAGTTTCCGAAGCTTTCTTT
TRBV12-3/TRBV12-4	NA	TRBD1	TRBJ2-2	CASGGTGYSGELFF	TGTGCCAGCGGGGGGACAGGGTATTCCGGGGAGCTGTTTTTT
TRBV5-1	few	TRBD1	TRBJ2-2	CASSLDRGRSTGELFF	TGCGCCAGCAGCTTGGACAGGGGGCGCTCCACCGGGGAGCTGTTTTTT
TRBV5-4	many	TRBD2	TRBJ2-1	CASSLSGGAADEQFF	TGTGCCAGCAGCCTTAGCGGGGGGGCCGCAGATGAGCAGTTCTTC
TRBV9	few	TRBD1	TRBJ2-7	CASSAQGQGTEEQYF	TGTGCCAGCAGCGCCCAGGGACAGGGGACAGAAGAGCAGTACTTC
TRBV5-5	few	NA	TRBJ2-7	CASSSSPMRDYEQYF	TGTGCCAGCAGCTCCTCCCCAATGAGGGACTACGAGCAGTACTTC
TRBV9	many	TRBD1	TRBJ2-5	CASSVGTGQETQYF	TGTGCCAGCAGCGTTGGGACAGGGCAAGAGACCCAGTACTTC
TRBV18	NA	NA	TRBJ1-2	CASSPNRDLLDGYTF	TGTGCCAGCTCACCAAACAGGGACCTCCTTGATGGCTACACCTTC
TRBV3-1	NA	NA	TRBJ1-1	CASSQDGGLEAFF	TGTGCCAGCAGCCAAGACGGGGGGCTTGAAGCTTTCTTT
TRBV29-1	few	NA	TRBJ2-6	CSVDSQQGPSGANVLTF	TGCAGCGTTGACTCCCAACAGGGTCCCTCTGGGGCCAACGTCCTGACTTTC
TRBV24-1	few	TRBD1	TRBJ2-1	CATSHPGTGNNEQFF	TGTGCCACATCCCATCCCGGGACAGGGAACAATGAGCAGTTCTTC
TRBV6-5	few	TRBD2	TRBJ2-1	CASSYSSLTGGLIEQFF	TGTGCCAGCAGTTACTCCTCCCTGACGGGGGGGCTTATTGAGCAGTTCTTC
TRBV28	many	NA	TRBJ2-5	CASSLSLYQETQYF	TGTGCCAGCAGTTTAAGTTTGTACCAAGAGACCCAGTACTTC
TRBV18	many	NA	TRBJ2-2	CASDTGEATGELFF	TGTGCCAGCGACACAGGGGAGGCCACCGGGGAGCTGTTTTTT
TRBV6-1	NA	NA	TRBJ2-7	CASRGIGLSSYEQYF	TGTGCCAGCAGAGGGATCGGGCTAAGCTCCTACGAGCAGTACTTC
TRBV10-2	many	TRBD1	TRBJ2-7	CASSLPGQGNSYEQYF	TGCGCCAGCAGTTTGCCAGGACAGGGGAACTCCTACGAGCAGTACTTC
TRBV19	few	TRBD2	TRBJ2-5	CASSISRTSAETQYF	TGTGCCAGTAGTATCTCGAGGACTAGTGCTGAGACCCAGTACTTC
TRBV7-9	many	TRBD1	TRBJ1-1	CASSTGGGGTEAFF	TGTGCCAGCTCCACAGGGGGCGGAGGGACTGAAGCTTTCTTT
TRBV10-3	NA	NA	TRBJ2-6	CAINPQGGLLASGANVLTF	TGTGCCATCAACCCCCAGGGGGGACTCCTCGCCTCTGGGGCCAACGTCCTGACTTTC
TRBV18	many	NA	TRBJ2-1	CASSPVDQSFLGGLTNEQFF	TGTGCCAGCTCACCGGTGGACCAGAGCTTTTTAGGCGGCCTCACCAATGAGCAGTTCTTC
TRBV2	many	NA	TRBJ2-3	CASTLFSTDTQYF	TGTGCCAGCACGCTCTTTAGCACAGATACGCAGTATTTT